Below, 30 T cell receptor beta chains from the same sample are listed, as sequenced in a study of blood T cell repertoires in COVID-19 (dated by TCRdb to 2018 to 2020). Library creation used the immunoSEQ multiplex PCR assay. TCRdb took over this immuneACCESS table, retaining in-frame rearrangements with V and J assigned. Such tables are incomplete; in checked studies, under half of the missing clones stem from an unresolved V gene, and the remainder is unexplained. For this sample there are around 250,000 clones; around 88% appear just once. Over 9% of the sample rests with the top ten. Material for sequencing was peripheral blood. Every receptor here comes from a man older than 75 with acute or convalescent COVID-19.

This rearrangement joins TRBV9 to TRBJ2-3; 12 bases map to TRBD2. Germline loops: CDR1 SGDLS, CDR2 YYNGEE. V dropped 2 bases and J dropped 3; count of bases not matched to a gene: 10. The CDR3 totals 18 residues. The CDR3 nucleotides read TGTGCCAGCAGCGTGTGGACTAGCGGGATATTGACGACAGATACGCAGTATTTT. It encodes CASSVWTSGILTTDTQYF.

V is TRBV5-1 and J is TRBJ2-2, with D unclear. The CDR3 has 15 amino acids. Looked up from germline, CDR1 is SGHRS and CDR2 is YFSETQ. V was pared by 0 bases and J by 5 bases, with 11 bases between. Here the CDR3 reads CASSLERLETGELFF. In nucleotides, the CDR3 is TGCGCCAGCAGCTTGGAGAGGTTAGAGACCGGGGAGCTGTTTTTT.

This clone was observed once. This rearrangement joins TRBV6-4 to TRBJ2-1, with 7 bases identical to TRBD2. This CDR3 comprises 15 residues. Germline lookup yields CDR1 MRHNA and CDR2 SNTAGT. V lost 3 bases, J lost 6 bases, and 8 bases stayed unmatched. The CDR3 DNA follows: TGTGCCAGCAGTGAAGGAGCGGGGCACCTCAATGAGCAGTTCTTC. It codes for CASSEGAGHLNEQFF.

The chain couples TRBV4-2 to TRBJ1-5, with TRBD1 matching 9 bases. The trim removed 1 base at V and 2 bases at J, leaving 0 bases unmatched. CDR1 is LGHNA, CDR2 YNFKEQ, per germline. The CDR3 has 15 residues. DNA for the CDR3: TGTGCCAGCAGCCAAGGACAGGGGGGCAATCAGCCCCAGCATTTT. Translation gives CASSQGQGGNQPQHF.

The CDR3 reads CASSRLVPGNNEQFF. The CDR3 nucleotides read TGTGCCAGCAGCAGACTAGTCCCGGGAAACAATGAGCAGTTCTTC. V usage is TRBV7-6 and J usage is TRBJ2-1, with a tentative D call TRBD2 (6 bases). The CDR3 is made up of 15 amino acids. The germline V gene has CDR1 SGHVS and CDR2 FNYEAQ. V was pared by 5 bases and J by 5 bases, with 16 bases between.

The CDR3 DNA sequence: TGTGCCAGCAGTTACTCGGGGGCGGGGGCGGCTGAAGCTTTCTTT. Translating gives CASSYSGAGAAEAFF. The J gene is TRBJ1-1, the V gene TRBV6-5, with D perhaps TRBD1 (6 bases). The V and J ends lost 0 bases and 6 bases respectively, with 14 bases between them. This CDR3 contains 15 residues. Germline V CDR1 and CDR2: MNHEY, SVGAGI.

V is TRBV6-5 and J is TRBJ1-4; D not resolved. CDR3 length: 16 amino acids. V was pared by 0 bases and J by 8 bases, with 16 bases between. CDR1 and CDR2 from the germline V gene are MNHEY and SVGAGI. The CDR3 loop reads CASSYSKRRTNEKLFF. The CDR3 bases are TGTGCCAGCAGTTACTCGAAACGGAGGACGAACGAAAAACTGTTTTTT.

V gene TRBV10-1 combines with J gene TRBJ1-6; TRBD1 matches 7 bases. The CDR3 is 14 residues long. The ends lost 8 bases at V and 8 bases at J; junction bases unmatched: 9. Germline CDR1 WNHNN, CDR2 SYGVQD (reference sequence). The CDR3 DNA sequence: TGCGCCAGCTCCTACAGGGGTCAAGATTCACCCCTCCACTTT. Encoded protein: CASSYRGQDSPLHF.

The genes are TRBV5-4 and TRBJ1-2; 8 nucleotides match TRBD1. Germline V gene lookup returns CDR1 SGHNT and CDR2 YYREEE (reference sequence). CDR3 length equals 15 residues. The ends lost 4 bases at V and 8 bases at J; junction bases unmatched: 13. This chain's CDR3 is CASSPGQGLSKGYTF. The CDR3 coding sequence is TGTGCCAGCAGCCCCGGACAGGGCTTGAGTAAGGGCTACACCTTC.

The rearrangement joins TRBV10-3 to TRBJ2-1; 11 bases are a match to TRBD2. Germline CDR1 reads ENHRY; CDR2 reads SYGVKD. V lost 6 bases, J lost 8 bases, and 9 bases stayed unmatched. The CDR3 has 15 residues. This CDR3 reads CAIRATSGSLDEQFF. CDR3 coding DNA: TGTGCCATCAGGGCTACTAGCGGGAGTTTGGATGAGCAGTTCTTC.

This chain joins TRBV7-9 and TRBJ1-2; maybe TRBD1 (5 bases). Trimming shortened V by 2 bases and J by 4 bases, and 17 bases separated the two germline ends. Looked up from germline, CDR1 is SEHNR and CDR2 is FQNEAQ (reference sequence). This CDR3 region has 16 residues. In DNA, the CDR3 is TGTGCCAGCAGCTTAACTTCTGGGGCGCGTAGCTATGGCTACACCTTC. Its protein is CASSLTSGARSYGYTF. Full variable domain (missing parts from reference TRBV7-9 and TRBJ1-2): DTGVSQNPRHKITKRGQNVTFRCDPISEHNRLYWYRQTLGQGPEFLTYFQNEAQLEKSRLLSDRFSAERPKGSFSTLEIQRTEQGDSAMYLCASSLTSGARSYGYTFGSGTRLTVV.

This rearrangement joins TRBV11-3 to TRBJ2-7, with a weak D call TRBD1 (5 bases). The V end was cut by 5 bases, the J end by 6 bases, with 17 bases between. CDR3 length: 14 amino acids. The germline V gene has CDR1 SGHNT and CDR2 YENEEA. The DNA of the CDR3 is TGTGCCAGCAGCAATGACGGGCAGGGTGGCGAGCAGTACTTC. Its protein is CASSNDGQGGEQYF.

This chain links TRBV6-2 or TRBV6-3 with TRBJ2-7; the D gene is possibly TRBD2 (5 bases). Between the trimmed V and J ends, which lost 2 bases and 2 bases, there was a span of 19 bases. Germline CDR1 is MNHEY and CDR2 is SVGEGT. The CDR3 extends over 17 amino acids. The CDR3 bases are TGTGCCAGCAGTTACAACGGGGAAACACGCCCTGCCTACGAGCAGTACTTC. Translation: CASSYNGETRPAYEQYF.

The count of this clone is one. V is TRBV18 and J is TRBJ1-5, with a tentative D call TRBD1 (6 bases). CDR3 size: 16 residues. From germline, CDR1 is KGHSH and CDR2 LQKENI. Trimming pared 2 bases from V and 0 bases from J, leaving 11 bases between. The DNA of the CDR3 is TGTGCCAGCTCACCAGGACGGACAGATAGCAATCAGCCCCAGCATTTT. Residues: CASSPGRTDSNQPQHF.

This clone was observed a single time. This rearrangement joins TRBV29-1 to TRBJ2-7, with TRBD1 matching 8 bases. Germline V gene sequence: CDR1 SQVTM, CDR2 ANQGSEA. J lost 2 bases, V lost 4 bases, and 7 bases had no gene match. The CDR3 totals 14 residues. In DNA form, the CDR3 reads TGCAGCGTTGCCGGTGGGACAGGAGCCTACGAGCAGTACTTC. The encoded protein is CSVAGGTGAYEQYF.

J is TRBJ1-1 and V is TRBV2; 10 bases fit TRBD1. The CDR3 has 18 amino acids. V trimming: 4 bases; J trimming: 1 base; junction bases outside the gene matches: 12. Germline CDR1 SNHLY, CDR2 FYNNEI. In nucleotides, the CDR3 is TGTGCCAGCAGTGTCTACCGGGACAGGGGACCGGCGAACACTGAAGCTTTCTTT. It is translated as CASSVYRDRGPANTEAFF. Full variable domain (outside the CDR3, taken from reference TRBV2 and TRBJ1-1): EPEVTQTPSHQVTQMGQEVILRCVPISNHLYFYWYRQILGQKVEFLVSFYNNEISEKSEIFDDQFSVERPDGSNFTLKIRSTKLEDSAMYFCASSVYRDRGPANTEAFFGQGTRLTVV.

The chain combines TRBV5-5 with TRBJ2-7, with D perhaps TRBD1 (7 bases). V was clipped by 2 bases and J by 1 base, with 10 bases between them. Germline V gives CDR1 SGHKS, CDR2 YYEKEE (reference sequence). CDR3 length: 14 amino acids. CDR3 coding DNA: TGTGCCAGCAGCTTCCAGGGGGGATCCTACGAGCAGTACTTC. This sequence encodes CASSFQGGSYEQYF.

This chain links TRBV7-9 with TRBJ2-5, with D perhaps TRBD1 (6 bases). The CDR3 is made up of 11 amino acids. V was shortened by 5 bases and J by 5 bases, with 6 bases between the two germline ends. Looked up from germline, CDR1 is SEHNR and CDR2 is FQNEAQ (reference sequence). This CDR3 reads CASSQGETQYF. The CDR3 nucleotides are TGTGCCAGCAGCCAGGGGGAGACCCAGTACTTC.

The table lists this clone with a few counts. V usage is TRBV27 and J usage is TRBJ2-5; D is possibly TRBD2 (5 bases). Germline lookup yields CDR1 MNHEY and CDR2 SMNVEV (reference sequence). CDR3 length: 12 amino acids. The germline V and J ends were trimmed by 4 bases and 9 bases, with 12 bases remaining between them. CDR3 sequence (DNA): TGTGCCAGCAGTTCGAATGACTACCCCCAGTACTTC. It is translated as CASSSNDYPQYF.

This chain uses TRBV28 with TRBJ2-1, with 9 nucleotides matching TRBD1. Per the germline V gene, CDR1 is MDHEN and CDR2 is SYDVKM. This CDR3 has 16 amino acids. The ends lost 5 bases at V and 9 bases at J; junction bases unmatched: 14. For the CDR3, the DNA is TGTGCCAGCAGTCTTCCGGGACAGGGCTTACCCGTTGAGCAGTTCTTC. It translates to CASSLPGQGLPVEQFF.

This clone was detected a few times. The chain carries TRBV29-1 and TRBJ1-2, with 8 bases aligning to TRBD1. This CDR3 region has 14 residues. V gave up 7 bases and J gave up 8 bases; unmatched junction bases: 15. Per the germline V gene, CDR1 is SQVTM and CDR2 is ANQGSEA. The CDR3 sequence is CSALEEQGAQGYTF. As DNA, the CDR3 is TGCAGCGCACTTGAGGAGCAGGGGGCGCAGGGCTACACCTTC.

The gene calls are TRBV29-1 and TRBJ2-1, with 13 bases matching TRBD2. CDR3 length: 16 amino acids. V lost 6 bases to trimming and J lost 2 bases; unmatched junction nucleotides: 7. In germline, CDR1 is SQVTM, CDR2 ANQGSEA. In DNA form, the CDR3 reads TGCAGCGTCACTAGCGGGGGGGCGGTGGCCTACAATGAGCAGTTCTTC. Translated: CSVTSGGAVAYNEQFF.

The J gene is TRBJ1-2, the V gene TRBV28, with D possibly matching TRBD1 (5 bases). CDR1 and CDR2 (germline): MDHEN, SYDVKM. V gave up 2 bases and J gave up 4 bases, with 8 bases separating them. The CDR3 has 13 residues. CDR3 loop: CASSLMTAYGYTF. CDR3 in DNA: TGTGCCAGCAGTTTAATGACAGCCTATGGCTACACCTTC.

The DNA for the CDR3 is TGCGCCAGCAGCTTCGACATCCAAGAGACCCAGTACTTC. It is translated as CASSFDIQETQYF. The chain recombines TRBV5-1 with TRBJ2-5, with D unresolved. V was trimmed by 2 bases and J by 1 base, leaving 6 bases between them. Looked up from germline, CDR1 is SGHRS and CDR2 is YFSETQ. The CDR3 runs 13 residues.

This clone was counted only a few times. The chain combines TRBV19 with TRBJ1-1, with 8 bases lining up with TRBD1. V gave up 7 bases and J gave up 6 bases; unmatched junction bases: 10. Germline V lookup: CDR1 LNHDA, CDR2 SQIVND (reference sequence). This CDR3 has 14 residues. The CDR3 DNA sequence: TGTGCCAGTATCCCGACAGGGGAGTTCGCTGAAGCTTTCTTT. The encoded protein is CASIPTGEFAEAFF.

The CDR3 sequence: CASSLDRGQEGTQYF. The CDR3 DNA sequence: TGCGCCAGCAGCTTGGACAGGGGGCAGGAAGGGACCCAGTACTTC. The chain links TRBV5-1 to TRBJ2-5; 9 bases fit TRBD1. With V trimmed by 0 bases and J by 7 bases, 7 bases remained unmatched. Germline values: CDR1 SGHRS, CDR2 YFSETQ. This CDR3 region has 15 residues. Variable domain in full (rest from reference TRBV5-1 and TRBJ2-5): KAGVTQTPRYLIKTRGQQVTLSCSPISGHRSVSWYQQTPGQGLQFLFEYFSETQRNKGNFPGRFSGRQFSNSRSEMNVSTLELGDSALYLCASSLDRGQEGTQYFGPGTRLLVL.

As regards this clone: One end of the junction is discordant with germline, which a read error may explain. V usage is TRBV7-7 and J usage is TRBJ2-1; 12 nucleotides align to TRBD2. CDR1 and CDR2 from the germline V gene are SSHAT and FNYEAQ (reference sequence). This CDR3 has 16 residues. This CDR3 reads CASSVSTSGSNNEQFF. CDR3 nucleotide sequence: TGTGCTAGCAGCGTCTCGACTAGCGGGAGCAACAATGAGCAGTTCTTC.

The count of this clone is one. This rearrangement joins TRBV5-1 to TRBJ2-5; tentatively, D is TRBD1 (6 bases). The germline CDR1 and CDR2 sequences are SGHRS and YFSETQ. V was trimmed by 3 bases and J by 5 bases, leaving 11 bases between them. There are 13 residues in the CDR3. This chain's CDR3 is CASSSGVLETQYF. The CDR3 coding sequence is TGCGCCAGCAGCTCAGGGGTGTTGGAGACCCAGTACTTC.

Comments on this clone: At one boundary the junction diverges from the germline segment, which might be a read error. V and J are TRBV7-7 and TRBJ2-1; possible D gene TRBD2, 6 bases. This CDR3 has 12 residues. The germline CDR1 and CDR2 sequences are SSHAT and FNYEAQ (reference sequence). CDR3 residues: CASSPGGNEQFF. The CDR3 DNA reads as TGTGCTAGCAGCCCCGGAGGGAATGAGCAGTTCTTC.

The chain employs TRBV27 and TRBJ2-7; D ambiguous. Trimming left V 7 bases short and J 6 bases short, with 13 bases between. This CDR3 has 12 residues. From germline, CDR1 is MNHEY and CDR2 SMNVEV (reference sequence). CDR3: CASKESVGEQYF. The CDR3 nucleotides read TGTGCCAGCAAAGAATCGGTTGGCGAGCAGTACTTC.